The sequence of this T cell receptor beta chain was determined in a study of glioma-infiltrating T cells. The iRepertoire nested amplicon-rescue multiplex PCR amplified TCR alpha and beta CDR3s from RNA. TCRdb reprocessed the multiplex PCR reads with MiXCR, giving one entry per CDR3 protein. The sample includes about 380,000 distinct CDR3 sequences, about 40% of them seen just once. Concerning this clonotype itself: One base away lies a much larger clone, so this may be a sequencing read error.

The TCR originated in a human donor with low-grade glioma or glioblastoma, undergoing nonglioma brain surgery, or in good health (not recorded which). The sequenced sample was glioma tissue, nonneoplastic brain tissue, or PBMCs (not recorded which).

This CDR3 reads CASIDGTSEYEQYF. The CDR3 DNA follows: TGTGCCAGCATCGACGGGACTAGCGAGTACGAGCAGTACTTC. J is TRBJ2-7 and V is TRBV28; TRBD2 aligns across 10 bases. The CDR3 has 14 residues. CDR1 is MDHEN, CDR2 SYDVKM, per germline. V was clipped by 7 bases and J by 4 bases; unmatched bases: 7.